This T cell receptor beta chain was sequenced during a study of molecular identifiers for immune sequencing clone quantification. Study context: With replicates, the RNA of around 20,000 or 100,000 naive CD8 cells was split five ways and four were sequenced.

Naive CD8 T cells were picked out by sorting for CD8+CD4-CCR7+CD45RA+. Generation of bulk TCR libraries relied on previously described methods and listed TCR primers. TCRdb reanalysed the PCR reads using MiXCR and keeps one entry per CDR3 protein. The sample includes over 550,000 distinct CDR3 sequences, around 25% of them seen just once. The germline gives CDR1 GTSNPN, CDR2 SVGIG (reference sequence). V shed 4 bases, J shed 6 bases, and the junction held 16 bases outside the gene matches. This CDR3 is built from 18 residues. The sample holds a few counts of this clonotype. The sequence came from a human donor in good health. Some libraries in this study had Jurkat cell RNA spiked in. This sequence joins TRBV30 and TRBJ2-2, with 11 bases fitting TRBD2. The sequenced material came from naive CD8+ T cells from blood, with Jurkat cell RNA spiked in. Subset meaning: FACS-sorted CD8+CD4-CCR7+CD45RA+ naive T cells. The CDR3 DNA follows: TGTGCCTGGATAGTGTTTGGGACTAGCGGTTACGAGGCCGGGGAGCTGTTTTTT. It codes for CAWIVFGTSGYEAGELFF.